This TCR beta chain was recovered during a study of hypomethylating agent response in myelodysplastic syndrome. Study-level results: No significant post-treatment change in richness, rarefaction diversity or clonality, across all patients or response groups. More novel clonotypes appeared in responders; more contracted clonotypes appeared in non-responders after treatment.

As to this clone: The antigen remains undetermined.

Assay: immunoSEQ multiplex PCR; the TCRdb copy retains only in-frame clones and omits some. The data contain fewer than 2,000 clones, approximately 83% of them singletons. Germline lookup yields CDR1 SGHVS and CDR2 FQNEAQ. Trimming cost V 5 bases and J 1 base, with 14 bases left between them. The CDR3 runs 15 residues. This specimen consisted of bone marrow, obtained before or after starting hypomethylating agent treatment for myelodysplastic syndrome (not recorded which). This TCR was sampled from a human donor with myelodysplastic syndrome. This chain joins TRBV7-8 and TRBJ1-1; perhaps TRBD1 as D (5 bases). The CDR3 reads CASSLGRNRNTEAFF. The CDR3 DNA sequence: TGTGCCAGCAGCCTGGGACGGAACCGGAACACTGAAGCTTTCTTT.